These 11 T cell receptor beta chains originate from one sample sequenced in a study of Tregs in tolerant kidney transplant recipients. This table comes from immunoSEQ multiplex PCR, and its TCRdb copy is limited to in-frame clones, with some not included. The table shows 90,000 or so clones, with 93% occurring only once. Recipients received nonmyeloablative bone marrow transplants from related graft donors, with transient mixed chimerism. The source was CD4+ T cells from blood (PBMCs), collected 12 months after the transplant. All receptors derive from a human patient who received a combined kidney and bone marrow transplant. Some of these T cells may belong to the graft donor.

The gene calls are TRBV23-1 and TRBJ2-7, with 12 bases aligning to TRBD1. TRBV23-1 is an open reading frame, and its role is uncertain. This CDR3 spans 14 amino acids. The junction had 5 bases not matched to a gene; V was cut back by 7 bases and J by 4 bases. CDR3 coding DNA: TGCGCCAGCAACCGGGACAGGGGGCTGTACGAGCAGTACTTC. It yields the protein CASNRDRGLYEQYF.

About this clone: At one of its ends the junction is not consistent with the germline gene, which may arise from a read error. V usage is TRBV6-6 and J usage is TRBJ2-2, with 9 bases identical to TRBD1. CDR1 MNHNY and CDR2 SVGAGI come from the germline V gene (reference sequence). This CDR3 is built from 16 residues. The CDR3 DNA reads as TGTGCCAGCAGACAAGACAGGGGGGGTAGAACCGGGGGGCTGTTTTTT. It specifies CASRQDRGGRTGGLFF.

This rearrangement joins TRBV11-2 to TRBJ1-1; D is perhaps TRBD1 (6 bases). Germline V lookup: CDR1 SGHAT, CDR2 FQNNGV. The CDR3 sequence is 15 residues long. Trimming pared 8 bases from V and 0 bases from J, leaving 16 bases between. For the CDR3, the DNA is TGTGCCAGCTTAGCCTGGGACACGATGAACACTGAAGCTTTCTTT. Encoded protein: CASLAWDTMNTEAFF.

The rearrangement uses TRBV9 and TRBJ2-7; 11 nucleotides agree with TRBD1. Per germline, CDR1 SGDLS and CDR2 YYNGEE. The CDR3 consists of 17 residues. The V and J ends lost 3 bases and 7 bases, in that order; junction bases with no gene match: 15. CDR3 in amino acids: CASSERPNPGQGAEQYF. CDR3 coding DNA: TGTGCCAGCAGCGAGCGACCTAACCCTGGACAGGGGGCAGAGCAGTACTTC.

The V call is TRBV6-1, the J call TRBJ2-5; 8 nucleotides match TRBD1. Looked up from germline, CDR1 is MNHNS and CDR2 is SASEGT. CDR3 length equals 13 residues. V lost 4 bases, J lost 4 bases, and 2 bases stayed unmatched. Here the CDR3 reads CASSGTGGETQYF. The CDR3 bases are TGTGCCAGCAGTGGAACAGGGGGAGAGACCCAGTACTTC.

The chain has TRBV9 and TRBJ1-3, with D maybe TRBD1 (6 bases). Trimming took off 0 bases at V and 4 bases at J, with 8 bases between the two ends. Germline values: CDR1 SGDLS, CDR2 YYNGEE. The CDR3 is 14 residues long. Written as DNA, the CDR3 is TGTGCCAGCAGCGTAGGGGGGCTCGGAAACACCATATATTTT. Its protein product is CASSVGGLGNTIYF.

The genes are TRBV11-3 and TRBJ2-3; 13 bases align to TRBD2. V was clipped by 1 base and J by 4 bases; unmatched bases: 8. The germline V gene has CDR1 SGHNT and CDR2 YENEEA. There are 18 residues in the CDR3. The CDR3 spells CASSLVRTSGRGADTQYF. DNA for the CDR3: TGTGCCAGCAGCTTAGTCCGGACTAGCGGGAGAGGCGCAGATACGCAGTATTTT.

The chain couples TRBV7-6 to TRBJ1-1; 7 nucleotides agree with TRBD1. Germline CDR1 reads SGHVS; CDR2 reads FNYEAQ. J gave up 1 base and V 5 bases, and 13 bases lay outside the gene matches. This CDR3 is 17 amino acids long. DNA of the CDR3: TGTGCCAGCAGCCATACAGGGGTAGGGTCTCGGAACACTGAAGCTTTCTTT. Protein product: CASSHTGVGSRNTEAFF.

This sequence joins TRBV25-1 and TRBJ2-3; 14 bases line up with TRBD2. Germline V gene lookup returns CDR1 MGHDK and CDR2 SYGVNS. This CDR3 spans 17 amino acids. Germline trimming cut 7 bases from V and 3 bases from J; bases unmatched to any gene: 9. In DNA, the CDR3 is TGTGCCAGCAAATCGGCGGGGACTAGCGGGAGAACAGATACGCAGTATTTT. Translation: CASKSAGTSGRTDTQYF.

CDR3 nucleotide sequence: TGTGCCAGCAGCTTAGGGAGATACAATGAGCAGTTCTTC. The encoded protein is CASSLGRYNEQFF. This chain links TRBV7-3 with TRBJ2-1; tentatively, D is TRBD2 (5 bases). Trimming took 2 bases from V and 4 from J, leaving 6 bases between them. CDR3 length: 13 residues. The germline gives CDR1 SGHTA, CDR2 FQGTGA.

The chain has TRBV4-3 and TRBJ1-1; 8 nucleotides match TRBD1. The CDR3 is 17 amino acids. Germline values: CDR1 LGHNA, CDR2 YSLEER. After removal of 3 bases from V and 3 bases from J, the junction contained 12 bases not matched to a gene. The CDR3 nucleotides are TGCGCCAGCAGCCAGACGACATGGACAGGGAGGGACACTGAAGCTTTCTTT. Translating gives CASSQTTWTGRDTEAFF.